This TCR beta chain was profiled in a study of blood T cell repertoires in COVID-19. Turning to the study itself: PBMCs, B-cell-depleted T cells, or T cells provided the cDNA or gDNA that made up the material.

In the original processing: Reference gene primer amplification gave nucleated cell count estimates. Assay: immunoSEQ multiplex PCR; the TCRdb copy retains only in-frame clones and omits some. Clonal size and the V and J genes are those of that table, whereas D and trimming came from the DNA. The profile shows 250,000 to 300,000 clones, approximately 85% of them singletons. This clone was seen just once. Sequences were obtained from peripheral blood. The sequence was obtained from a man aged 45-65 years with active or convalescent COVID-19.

The CDR3 loop is CAAGFGTEAFF. The DNA of the CDR3 is TGTGCCGCAGGGTTCGGCACTGAAGCTTTCTTT. The gene calls are TRBV24-1 and TRBJ1-1, with a tentative D call TRBD1 (5 bases). CDR1 and CDR2 (germline): KGHDR, SFDVKD. The V and J ends lost 12 bases and 4 bases respectively, with 11 bases between them. This CDR3 contains 11 residues.